This entry features one T cell receptor beta chain sequence. The sample comes from a study of blood T cell repertoires in COVID-19. Study context: Samples came from the United States, Italy and Spain, spanning acute and convalescent COVID-19. The analysed material was cDNA or gDNA that came from T cells, B-cell-depleted T cells, or PBMCs.

Original processing methods: Estimation of nucleated cell counts was performed using reference gene primer amplification. Sequencing used immunoSEQ multiplex PCR; TCRdb keeps in-frame clones, though not all of them. The V and J calls and the clone size are those of that table, but D and trimming were determined from the DNA. This table holds more than 150,000 clones, approximately 86% found once. Germline V gene data show CDR1 as SNHLY and CDR2 as FYNNEI. J lost 0 bases, V lost 4 bases, and 10 bases had no gene match. This CDR3 has 17 residues. The clonotype was recovered from a man between 60 and 75 years old with COVID-19, enrolled during active disease. Material for sequencing was peripheral blood. V is TRBV2 and J is TRBJ1-1; 8 bases fit TRBD1. The CDR3 sequence: CASSVQGVGSMNTEAFF. The CDR3 region has the DNA TGTGCCAGCAGTGTACAGGGGGTAGGGAGCATGAACACTGAAGCTTTCTTT.